The sequence of this T cell receptor (beta chain) was determined in a study of shared clonotypes between healthy human individuals. This CDR3 is built from 15 residues. Germline CDR1 KGHSH, CDR2 LQKENI. V lost 6 bases, J lost 6 bases, and 13 bases stayed unmatched. This clone was detected only once. Input per replicate PCR of unsorted PBMC was approximately 280 ng DNA, corresponding to tens of thousands of T cell genomes. Assay used: immunoSEQ multiplex PCR; TCRdb lists only in-frame clones, some missing. The sample records approximately 500,000 clones, 79% being singletons. The receptor was isolated from a middle-aged woman in good health. Some clones in this sample may be carry-over from other donors' samples. The sequencing sample was made of PBMCs. J is TRBJ1-1 and V is TRBV18; 7 bases line up with TRBD1. CDR3 in DNA: TGTGCCAGCTCGCCTAGAAGACAGGGTGGGGCTGAAGCTTTCTTT. This codes for CASSPRRQGGAEAFF.